Included here is one TCR beta chain sequence, with context. This entry belongs to a study of blood T cell repertoires in COVID-19. V was cut by 3 bases and J by 5 bases, with 10 bases left in between. The CDR3 has 13 amino acids. Germline CDR1 MDHEN, CDR2 SYDVKM. Here immunoSEQ multiplex PCR was the method, and the copy in TCRdb shows in-frame clones only, minus some. The table lists about 200,000 clones, around 80% of them singletons, with roughly 13% in the top ten. V gene TRBV28 combines with J gene TRBJ1-1; no reliable D call. The sequenced material came from peripheral blood. The receptor comes from a human donor in a cohort sampled during active COVID-19. CDR3 loop: CASSFGGDTEAFF. DNA of the CDR3: TGTGCCAGCAGTTTCGGCGGAGATACTGAAGCTTTCTTT.